This T cell receptor beta chain was sequenced in a study of OX40 agonist ivuxolimab in advanced cancers. TCRdb's table, derived via immunoSEQ multiplex PCR, lists solely in-frame clones and lacks some. The table includes some 70,000 clones, over 80% detected once. The junction had 6 bases not matched to a gene; V was cut back by 4 bases and J by 5 bases. The length of the CDR3 is 14 residues. Germline V CDR1 and CDR2: MNHNS, SASEGT. The receptor was isolated from an adult with an advanced solid tumor such as melanoma, head and neck, liver or kidney cancer. The chain uses TRBV6-1 and TRBJ1-1; 8 bases match TRBD1. Material: CD4+ or CD8+ T cells sorted from blood, obtained in a trial of the OX40 agonist ivuxolimab. CDR3 DNA: TGTGCCAGCAGTGCTGTGTACAGGGGGACTGAAGCTTTCTTT. As protein: CASSAVYRGTEAFF.